This section outlines one T cell receptor (beta chain) sequence together with its context. What it recognizes is unknown. The sample providers were healthy Caucasian people from Russia, aged about 6 to 90. CDR3 size: 13 residues. The germline V and J ends were trimmed by 1 base and 9 bases, with 12 bases remaining between them. Germline V lookup: CDR1 LGHDT, CDR2 YNNKEL (reference sequence). These data originate in a study of blood T cells in healthy people across ages. Whole-study results and caveats: Relative to aged donors, long-lived donors carried more naive CD4+ cells and displayed higher diversity. Unsorted PBMCs prevented conclusive naive versus antigen-experienced comparison.

Next came a second PCR, run for about 7 to 12 cycles, which used a sample-barcoded 5' primer along with a J-beta primer mix. TCRdb processed the 5' RACE reads anew with MiXCR; each CDR3 protein has one entry. The sample includes more than 900,000 distinct CDR3 sequences, about 25% of them seen just once. These data were likewise used in another study, on T cells of mothers and their children. That study reports: The people who donated were three healthy Caucasian mothers and their six children.

This clonotype was sampled from a girl aged 2 to 10 in good health. The chain joins TRBV3-1 to TRBJ1-2; D remains ambiguous. Sequencing used blood. CDR3 DNA sequence: TGTGCCAGCAGCCAAGCCATAGCTCCAAGCTACACCTTC. Translated: CASSQAIAPSYTF.